The 29 T cell receptor beta chains given below trace back to one sample, sequenced in a study of blood T cell repertoires in COVID-19. Only in-frame clones appear in the TCRdb table, and some are missing; sequencing was by immunoSEQ multiplex PCR. Counted here are under 400,000 clones, about 87% occurring once; the ten biggest clones make up about 1.9%. Sequenced: PBMCs or T cells enriched from blood (not recorded which). The receptors were gathered from a man aged 35-49 years in a cohort exposed to, infected with or recovered from COVID-19 (not recorded which).

The chain joins TRBV6-1 to TRBJ1-1; 8 bases agree with TRBD1. The V and J ends lost 3 bases and 0 bases, in that order; junction bases with no gene match: 3. The V gene's germline CDR1 is MNHNS and CDR2 SASEGT. This CDR3 contains 15 residues. The CDR3 nucleotides read TGTGCCAGCAGTGACCAGACAGGGGTGAACACTGAAGCTTTCTTT. Its protein is CASSDQTGVNTEAFF.

The chain links TRBV5-1 to TRBJ2-3; 11 positions match TRBD2. Germline CDR1 reads SGHRS; CDR2 reads YFSETQ. The CDR3 runs 16 residues. V lost 4 bases and J lost 6; bases outside the gene matches: 10. CDR3 loop: CASSIGTSGGGDTQYF. Written as DNA, the CDR3 is TGCGCCAGCAGCATCGGGACTAGCGGAGGGGGGGATACGCAGTATTTT.

The chain couples TRBV28 to TRBJ1-1; D is undetermined. V was shortened by 2 bases and J by 1 base, with 5 bases between the two germline ends. This CDR3 region has 13 residues. Germline CDR1 is MDHEN and CDR2 is SYDVKM. The CDR3 sequence is CASSLAGNTEAFF. As DNA, the CDR3 is TGTGCCAGCAGTTTAGCCGGGAACACTGAAGCTTTCTTT.

As DNA, the CDR3 is TGTGCCAGCAGCAAAACAGGGTTGGGGAGCAACGAGCAGTACTTC. It codes for CASSKTGLGSNEQYF. The gene calls are TRBV11-2 and TRBJ2-7; tentative D call: TRBD1 (6 bases). Trimming took off 5 bases at V and 5 bases at J, with 19 bases between the two ends. Germline V gene sequence: CDR1 SGHAT, CDR2 FQNNGV. This CDR3 is 15 amino acids long.

This rearrangement joins TRBV7-8 to TRBJ2-1; possibly TRBD2 for D (5 bases). This CDR3 region has 15 residues. V was shortened by 5 bases and J by 0 bases, with 11 bases between the two germline ends. Germline CDR1 reads SGHVS; CDR2 reads FQNEAQ. The CDR3 region has the DNA TGTGCCAGCAGCCAAGCGGAGAGCTCCTACAATGAGCAGTTCTTC. Its protein product is CASSQAESSYNEQFF.

This clone was observed a single time. The chain links TRBV20-1 to TRBJ2-1; D unresolved. This CDR3 has 10 residues. V was trimmed by 2 bases and J by 7 bases, leaving 3 bases between them. Germline V CDR1 and CDR2: DFQATT, SNEGSKA (reference sequence). The CDR3 nucleotides read TGCAGTGCTAGATTAAATGAGCAGTTCTTC. This translates into CSARLNEQFF.

This clone was found a few times. Other DNA sequences in this sample translate to the same CDR3. The chain uses TRBV3-1 (or the pseudogene TRBV3-2) and TRBJ2-5, with a tentative D call TRBD2 (6 bases). The germline V gene encodes CDR1 LGHDT and CDR2 YNNKEL (reference sequence). The CDR3 is 12 residues long. With 4 bases removed from V and 5 bases from J, the gap between germline ends came to 8 bases. CDR3 loop: CASSPRGETQYF. The CDR3 nucleotides read TGTGCCAGCAGCCCCCGGGGGGAGACCCAGTACTTC.

The chain links TRBV18 to TRBJ1-3, with D possibly TRBD1 on 5 matching bases. CDR1 and CDR2 from the germline V gene are KGHSH and LQKENI. The CDR3 contains 16 residues. Between the trimmed V and J ends, which lost 1 base and 0 bases, there was a span of 10 bases. The CDR3 protein is CASSPRDGSSGNTIYF. The CDR3 DNA is TGTGCCAGCTCACCACGGGACGGGAGCTCTGGAAACACCATATATTTT.

The V gene is TRBV5-8, the J gene TRBJ1-3; the D is unclear. The germline V gene encodes CDR1 SGHTS and CDR2 YDEGEE. V lost 1 base, J lost 0 bases, and 5 bases lay in between. There are 14 residues in the CDR3. The CDR3 sequence: CASSLWSSGNTIYF. CDR3 nucleotide sequence: TGTGCCAGCAGCTTGTGGAGCTCTGGAAACACCATATATTTT.

The chain combines TRBV11-1 with TRBJ2-1; 14 bases fit TRBD2. There are 16 residues in the CDR3. J lost 11 bases, V lost 5 bases, and 11 bases had no gene match. From germline, CDR1 is SGHAT and CDR2 FQDESV (reference sequence). The CDR3 DNA reads as TGTGCCAGCAGCGGTGGGACTAGCGGGGGTTGGGCTAAGCAGTTCTTC. Amino acid sequence: CASSGGTSGGWAKQFF.

This chain joins TRBV10-1 and TRBJ2-1, with a weak D call TRBD2 (5 bases). Trimming left V 3 bases short and J 4 bases short, with 13 bases between. This CDR3 has 15 residues. Per germline, CDR1 WNHNN and CDR2 SYGVQD (reference sequence). CDR3 in amino acids: CASSDRGSRYNEQFF. The CDR3 DNA reads TGCGCCAGCAGTGATCGGGGTTCAAGGTACAATGAGCAGTTCTTC.

This clone showed up just once. The chain has TRBV10-3 and TRBJ2-7; TRBD2 matches at 11 bases. Unmatched junction bases numbered 6, after V lost 6 bases and J lost 5 bases. The V gene's germline CDR1 is ENHRY and CDR2 SYGVKD. The CDR3 covers 14 residues. As DNA, the CDR3 is TGTGCCATCAGAAGTACTAGCGGGAGCAACGAGCAGTACTTC. Protein: CAIRSTSGSNEQYF.

Points on this clone: Other DNA sequences in the sample encode the same CDR3. The J gene is TRBJ1-2, the V gene TRBV7-9; D may be TRBD1 (5 bases). Looked up from germline, CDR1 is SEHNR and CDR2 is FQNEAQ (reference sequence). The V gene lost 5 bases and the J gene lost 7 bases, with 11 bases spanning the gap. The CDR3 spans 12 residues. CDR3 amino acids: CASSPRDSGYTF. The CDR3 DNA follows: TGTGCCAGCAGCCCCAGGGACTCTGGCTACACCTTC. The entire variable domain, with the rest obtained from reference TRBV7-9 and TRBJ1-2, is as follows: DTGVSQNPRHKITKRGQNVTFRCDPISEHNRLYWYRQTLGQGPEFLTYFQNEAQLEKSRLLSDRFSAERPKGSFSTLEIQRTEQGDSAMYLCASSPRDSGYTFGSGTRLTVV.

CDR3 region: CAWSLGTGGYEKLFF. As DNA, the CDR3 is TGTGCCTGGAGTCTGGGAACAGGGGGCTATGAAAAACTGTTTTTT. The V call is TRBV30, the J call TRBJ1-4, with TRBD1 matching over 9 bases. Germline-derived CDR1 and CDR2 are GTSNPN and SVGIG (reference sequence). J was trimmed by 6 bases and V by 2 bases; bases with no gene match: 7. CDR3 size: 15 residues.

The chain uses TRBV2 and TRBJ1-2; TRBD1 matches 8 bases. With V trimmed by 5 bases and J by 4 bases, 9 bases remained unmatched. The CDR3 loop spans 15 amino acids. Germline V lookup: CDR1 SNHLY, CDR2 FYNNEI. This CDR3 is CASSLRQGSIYGYTF. The DNA for the CDR3 is TGTGCCAGCAGTCTTAGACAGGGGTCGATCTATGGCTACACCTTC.

The chain employs TRBV19 and TRBJ1-1; a weak D match, TRBD1 (6 bases). Per germline, CDR1 LNHDA and CDR2 SQIVND (reference sequence). This CDR3 is built from 15 residues. The V and J ends lost 4 bases and 1 base respectively, with 13 bases between them. CDR3 in amino acids: CASSTYFRGNTEAFF. The CDR3 coding sequence is TGTGCCAGTAGTACCTATTTCAGGGGGAACACTGAAGCTTTCTTT.

A word on this clone: The junction shows a germline mismatch at one end, possibly a read error. The V call is TRBV18, the J call TRBJ1-1; a possible D gene is TRBD1 (6 bases). CDR3 length: 15 amino acids. CDR1 KGHSH and CDR2 LQKENI come from the germline V gene. In DNA form, the CDR3 reads TGTGCCAGCTCTCCACTCCGGGGGGCGGACACTGAAGCTTTCTTT. Protein product: CASSPLRGADTEAFF.

The rearrangement uses TRBV18 and TRBJ1-6, with D maybe TRBD1 (5 bases). Trimming pared 4 bases from V and 7 bases from J, leaving 14 bases between. Per germline, CDR1 KGHSH and CDR2 LQKENI. CDR3 length: 15 residues. The CDR3 bases are TGTGCCAGCTCACTACAGACAGACGCAAATTCACCCCTCCACTTT. It encodes CASSLQTDANSPLHF.

The J gene is TRBJ1-1, the V gene TRBV10-3; 9 nucleotides line up with TRBD1. The CDR3 loop spans 16 amino acids. Trimming cost V 0 bases and J 1 base; bases outside gene matches: 3. CDR1 is ENHRY and CDR2 is SYGVKD in the germline V gene. CDR3 bases: TGTGCCATCAGTGAGTCAGCGGGACAGGGGAACACTGAAGCTTTCTTT. Its protein is CAISESAGQGNTEAFF.

The V call is TRBV15, the J call TRBJ2-1; 11 bases match TRBD2. The CDR3 is made up of 17 amino acids. Germline V gene sequence: CDR1 LNHNV, CDR2 YYDKDF (reference sequence). V gave up 4 bases and J gave up 7 bases; unmatched junction bases: 12. Here the CDR3 reads CATSKSAASGRTNEQFF. The CDR3 DNA follows: TGTGCCACCAGCAAATCCGCGGCTAGCGGGAGGACAAATGAGCAGTTCTTC.

J is TRBJ1-3 and V is TRBV2; TRBD1 matches 7 bases. Germline loops: CDR1 SNHLY, CDR2 FYNNEI. The CDR3 covers 14 residues. J lost 3 bases, V lost 5 bases, and 4 bases had no gene match. This CDR3 reads CASSPDRIGNTIYF. In DNA, the CDR3 is TGTGCCAGCAGTCCGGACAGGATTGGAAACACCATATATTTT.

The rearrangement links TRBV7-9 to TRBJ2-1; D ambiguous. The length of the CDR3 is 15 residues. Trimming pared 1 base from V and 0 bases from J, leaving 7 bases between. CDR1 is SEHNR, CDR2 FQNEAQ, per germline (reference sequence). The CDR3 here is CASSLVRSSYNEQFF. CDR3 sequence (DNA): TGTGCCAGCAGCTTAGTTAGGAGCTCCTACAATGAGCAGTTCTTC.

The CDR3 loop is CASSYGQDYGYTF. CDR3 DNA: TGCGCCAGCAGTTACGGACAGGACTATGGCTACACCTTC. The rearrangement links TRBV5-1 to TRBJ1-2; 7 bases line up with TRBD1. Germline values: CDR1 SGHRS, CDR2 YFSETQ. The J segment lost 3 bases and the V segment lost 5 bases, leaving 4 bases of the junction unmatched. The CDR3 loop spans 13 amino acids.

The chain combines TRBV28 with TRBJ1-2; 7 bases agree with TRBD1. V gave up 7 bases and J gave up 7 bases; unmatched junction bases: 9. CDR3 length: 13 amino acids. In germline, CDR1 is MDHEN, CDR2 SYDVKM. The CDR3, as DNA: TGTGCCAGCACCACGGGACAGCCGCGTGGCTACACCTTC. This gives the protein CASTTGQPRGYTF.

The V call is TRBV18, the J call TRBJ1-3; no clear D. This CDR3 spans 16 amino acids. Trimming cost V 3 bases and J 0 bases, with 12 bases left between them. CDR1 is KGHSH and CDR2 is LQKENI in the germline V gene. The CDR3 sequence is CASSPGQVISGNTIYF. The DNA for the CDR3 is TGTGCCAGCTCACCTGGGCAGGTAATCTCTGGAAACACCATATATTTT.

A few counts support this clone. The chain carries TRBV27 and TRBJ1-1; 9 bases are shared with TRBD1. Germline V gene lookup returns CDR1 MNHEY and CDR2 SMNVEV (reference sequence). The J segment lost 1 base and the V segment lost 5 bases, leaving 14 bases of the junction unmatched. This CDR3 has 18 amino acids. The CDR3 protein is CASSVQTGTGLRNTEAFF. CDR3 bases: TGTGCCAGCAGTGTCCAAACCGGGACAGGGTTGCGGAACACTGAAGCTTTCTTT.

As DNA, the CDR3 is TGTGCCAGCAGCTTAGCGACAGGGAGCAATCAGCCCCAGCATTTT. This gives the protein CASSLATGSNQPQHF. The chain carries TRBV7-9 and TRBJ1-5; 7 nucleotides line up with TRBD1. The trim removed 0 bases at V and 1 base at J, leaving 0 bases unmatched. CDR1 and CDR2 (germline): SEHNR, FQNEAQ (reference sequence). The CDR3 loop spans 15 amino acids.

The rearrangement joins TRBV2 to TRBJ2-3; no reliable D call. This CDR3 is 10 amino acids long. Trimming removed 10 bases at V and 6 bases at J, with 8 bases between. Germline-derived CDR1 and CDR2 are SNHLY and FYNNEI. The CDR3 DNA reads as TGTGCCACCGAGGAGGATACGCAGTATTTT. It specifies CATEEDTQYF.

The chain combines TRBV20-1 with TRBJ2-5; the D gene is possibly TRBD2 (5 bases). Trimming cost V 3 bases and J 1 base, with 15 bases left between them. The CDR3 is made up of 15 amino acids. Germline CDR1 reads DFQATT; CDR2 reads SNEGSKA (reference sequence). The CDR3 here is CSASLAGVVQETQYF. CDR3 coding DNA: TGCAGTGCTAGTTTGGCGGGTGTGGTCCAAGAGACCCAGTACTTC.